A selection of T cell receptor beta chains follows, all from one sample in a study of T cells in Graves' hyperthyroidism and ophthalmopathy. TCRdb independently ran MiXCR on the multiplex PCR reads; one entry per CDR3 protein. The sample yields a few hundred thousand distinct CDR3 sequences, about 18% seen once. Material: blood. These receptors came from a woman aged 18-29 years with Graves' hyperthyroidism. The CDR3 runs from the conserved cysteine through the conserved F or W. The D gene is left open where the match is weak. Part of the rows lack a size; the others show once, few, many or a class for expanded clones.

d_gene | j_gene | v_gene | abundance | CDR3nt | CDR3aa
. | TRBJ2-7 | TRBV5-1 | . | TGCGCCAGCAGCTTGGGTGGGCTGAGCTCCTACGAGCAGTACTTC | CASSLGGLSSYEQYF
. | TRBJ2-2 | TRBV7-3 | many | TGTGCCAGCAGCTTAATGCAGTACACCGGGGAGCTGTTTTTT | CASSLMQYTGELFF
TRBD1 | TRBJ2-7 | TRBV5-8 | many | TGTGCCAGCAGCCCACAGGGGACACCAGTTGGCGAGCAGTACTTC | CASSPQGTPVGEQYF
. | TRBJ1-1 | TRBV18 | many | TGTGCCAGCTCGGGGGAGTCGTACACTGAAGCTTTCTTT | CASSGESYTEAFF
. | TRBJ1-6 | TRBV2 | . | TGTGCCAGCAGCCTACAGAGATCTGCGGCACCCCTCCACTTT | CASSLQRSAAPLHF
. | TRBJ2-6 | TRBV6-5 | many | TGTGCCAGCAGTTCCCCTTTTGGGGCCAACGTCCTGACTTTC | CASSSPFGANVLTF
TRBD1 | TRBJ2-5 | TRBV3-1 | many | TGTGCCAGCAGCCAAGGTTATAAGGGGGCGCCGGAGACCCAGTACTTC | CASSQGYKGAPETQYF
TRBD1 | TRBJ1-1 | TRBV6-1 | . | TGTGCCAGCGGAGAGACAGGGGGCATCACCGAAGCTTTCTTT | CASGETGGITEAFF
. | TRBJ2-7 | TRBV30 | many | TGTGCCTACCTACCTCCAGGGACCTACGAGCAGTACTTC | CAYLPPGTYEQYF
TRBD2 | TRBJ2-2 | TRBV7-8 | many | TGTGCCAGCAGCCGGACTAGCGGGGGGGCGTCGACCGGGGAGCTGTTTTTT | CASSRTSGGASTGELFF
. | TRBJ1-1 | TRBV12-5 | many | TGTGCTAGTGGTTTGGACAGGAACACTGAAGCTTTCTTT | CASGLDRNTEAFF
TRBD2 | TRBJ2-5 | TRBV20-1 | . | TGCAGTGCTAGAGTGACTAGCGGGGGGAGGGAGACCCAGTACTTC | CSARVTSGGRETQYF
TRBD2 | TRBJ2-3 | TRBV6-1 | many | TGTGCCAGCAGTCCGCTAGCGGGGGAAATGGATACGCAGTATTTT | CASSPLAGEMDTQYF
TRBD2 | TRBJ2-5 | TRBV12-3/TRBV12-4 | many | TGTGCCAGCAGTTTGGGGGTGACTAGCGGGATGTACCAAGAGACCCAGTACTTC | CASSLGVTSGMYQETQYF
. | TRBJ1-2 | TRBV7-2 | many | TGTGCCACATTACCCACATGGAGTTACGAGGGCTACACCTTC | CATLPTWSYEGYTF
TRBD1 | TRBJ1-5 | TRBV12-3/TRBV12-4 | many | TGTGCCAGCAGATTGACAGGGGGTAATTATCAGCCCCAGCATTTT | CASRLTGGNYQPQHF
TRBD1 | TRBJ1-2 | TRBV28 | many | TGTGCCAGCAGTTTTCTGGACAGGGTATACGGCTGCACCTTC | CASSFLDRVYGCTF
. | TRBJ1-4 | TRBV6-5 | many | TGTGCCAGCACTCAGGGTTGGGGTGAAAAACTGTTTTTT | CASTQGWGEKLFF
TRBD2 | TRBJ2-5 | TRBV20-1 | many | TGCAGTGCTCGAGCGGGAGAAAAGGGGGAGACCCAGTACTTC | CSARAGEKGETQYF
. | TRBJ2-2 | TRBV6-1 | many | TGTGCCAGCAGCCGACGGGGGCGGACCGGGGAGCTGTTTTTT | CASSRRGRTGELFF
. | TRBJ1-1 | TRBV28 | many | TGTGCCAGCAGTTCATACAGGACTACTTTCTTT | CASSSYRTTFF
. | TRBJ2-5 | TRBV7-9 | once | TGTGCCAGCAGCTTTGTGCAGGGCCAGTACTTC | CASSFVQGQYF
. | TRBJ1-3 | TRBV4-1 | many | TGCGCCAGCAGCCAAGGATTAGACCGTGGAAACACCATATATTTT | CASSQGLDRGNTIYF
TRBD1 | TRBJ1-5 | TRBV20-1 | . | TGCAGTGCTAGGCCGACAGGGGGAGTCGTTCAGCCCCAGCATTTT | CSARPTGGVVQPQHF
TRBD1 | TRBJ1-2 | TRBV18 | many | TGTGCCAGCTCACCCGACAGGGATTTTTATGGCTACACCTTC | CASSPDRDFYGYTF
TRBD1 | TRBJ1-2 | TRBV28 | many | TGTGCCAGCAGTTTAGCCGGGACAGCGGATTTAGATGGCTACACCTTC | CASSLAGTADLDGYTF
. | TRBJ2-5 | TRBV9 | many | TGTGCCAGCAGCCCTAACGGGGGGCGCGGGGGAGAGACCCAGTACTTC | CASSPNGGRGGETQYF
TRBD2 | TRBJ2-5 | TRBV6-1 | many | TGTGCCAGCAGTGAATTGCGGGGGGAGTACCAAGAGACCCAGTACTTC | CASSELRGEYQETQYF
TRBD1 | TRBJ2-5 | TRBV3-1 | few | TGTGCCAGCAGCAAAGGGACAGGAGACCAAGAGACCCAGTACTTC | CASSKGTGDQETQYF
. | TRBJ2-7 | TRBV18 | . | TGTGCCAGCTCACCGTCGGCTAGCCTCGCTTACGAGCAGTACTTC | CASSPSASLAYEQYF
. | TRBJ2-2 | TRBV6-4 | many | TGTGCCAGCAGTGGCCGGGACTCCTCGAAGCTGTTTTTT | CASSGRDSSKLFF
. | TRBJ1-5 | TRBV2 | many | TGTGCCAGCAGCGCGGACACTCTCCCCCAGCATTTT | CASSADTLPQHF
. | TRBJ2-7 | TRBV12-3/TRBV12-4 | . | TGTGCCAGCAGTGACCGGGGGATCTCCTACGAGCAGTACTTC | CASSDRGISYEQYF
TRBD1 | TRBJ2-7 | TRBV6-1 | . | TGTGCCAGCAGAAGGACAGGGGAGGCCCACGAGCAGTACTTC | CASRRTGEAHEQYF
. | TRBJ2-7 | TRBV12-3/TRBV12-4 | . | TGTGCCAGCAGTTCCAATACTAGGGACGAGCAGTACTTC | CASSSNTRDEQYF
. | TRBJ1-2 | TRBV20-1 | many | TGCAGTGCTAGAGTCGAACGGGCGATGGGTGGCTACACCTTC | CSARVERAMGGYTF
TRBD1 | TRBJ1-6 | TRBV20-1 | . | TGCAGTGCTAGTCATGTCCGGACAGGGGATCGATCACCCCTCCACTTT | CSASHVRTGDRSPLHF
. | TRBJ1-5 | TRBV3-1 | . | TGTGCCAGCAGCCAAGGGGGAGCAAGTCAGCCCCAGCATTTT | CASSQGGASQPQHF
TRBD1 | TRBJ1-2 | TRBV7-9 | many | TGTGCCAGCAGGAGAGGGACAGCAGATGGCTACACCTTC | CASRRGTADGYTF
. | TRBJ1-5 | TRBV19 | . | TGTGCCAGTACCCACAGGGAGCGCCAGCCCCAGCATTTT | CASTHRERQPQHF
. | TRBJ2-5 | TRBV6-5 | few | TGTGCCAGCGTTTCTGGGGGGCCCCAAAAGACCCAGTACTTC | CASVSGGPQKTQYF
TRBD1 | TRBJ1-5 | TRBV12-3/TRBV12-4 | many | TGTGCCAGCACGGGACAGGGGGTTGATCAGCCCCAGCATTTT | CASTGQGVDQPQHF
. | TRBJ1-1 | TRBV7-8 | many | TGTGCCAGCAGCTTAGTCGCTGGGGATCCTCTCCCTGAAGCTTTCTTT | CASSLVAGDPLPEAFF
. | TRBJ2-1 | TRBV24-1 | . | TGTGCCACCAGTGATCCCGGAGAGAGCTCCTACAATGAGCAGTTCTTC | CATSDPGESSYNEQFF
. | TRBJ2-7 | TRBV7-9 | many | TGTGCCAGCGGGACTGCCTCCTACGAGCAGTACTTC | CASGTASYEQYF
TRBD1 | TRBJ2-7 | TRBV7-2 | many | TGTGCCAGCAGCACCTGGACAGGGTTGCCCTCAGAGCAGTACTTC | CASSTWTGLPSEQYF
. | TRBJ1-2 | TRBV24-1 | many | TGTGCCACCAGTGATGAGACAGGTTTTAACTATGGCTACACCTTC | CATSDETGFNYGYTF